A selection of T cell receptor beta chains follows, all from one sample in a study of blood T cells in healthy people across ages. One entry per CDR3 protein, called by TCRdb with MiXCR from the 5' RACE reads. The table lists a few hundred thousand distinct CDR3 sequences, about half of them singletons, with roughly 51% in the top ten. Sequencing input: blood. The receptors derive from a man aged 55-75 years in good health. The CDR3 runs from the conserved cysteine through the conserved F or W. A D gene is named only where the DNA matches it firmly. Only part of the rows carry a size: once, few, many, or a class if the clone is expanded.

V	D	size	J	DNA	CDR3
TRBV5-1	.	.	TRBJ1-2	TGCGCCAGCAGCTTGGAGGTCAGGCATGGCTACACCTTC	CASSLEVRHGYTF
TRBV7-4	TRBD1	few	TRBJ1-5	TGTGCCAGCAGCTTAGGGACAGGGGGCAAGCCCCAGCATTTT	CASSLGTGGKPQHF
TRBV20-1	TRBD2	.	TRBJ2-5	TGCAGTGCTAGAGAGGGAATAGCGGGAGACAGTGAGACCCAGTACTTC	CSAREGIAGDSETQYF
TRBV3-1	.	.	TRBJ2-1	TGTGCCAGCAGCCAAGAACCCTCCTACAATGAGCAGTTCTTC	CASSQEPSYNEQFF
TRBV18	.	few	TRBJ2-2	TGTGCCAGCTCACAGACTTCGAACACCGGGGAGCTGTTTTTT	CASSQTSNTGELFF
TRBV9	TRBD2	.	TRBJ2-7	TGTGCCAGCAGCCCGGGTACTAGCGGGAGCCCGCCCTACGAGCAGTACTTC	CASSPGTSGSPPYEQYF
TRBV6-2/TRBV6-3	TRBD2	.	TRBJ2-1	TGTGCCAGCAGTGGGGCGGGAGGATTGCACAATGAGCAGTTCTTC	CASSGAGGLHNEQFF
TRBV5-1	.	few	TRBJ2-1	TGCGCCAGCAGCTTGGGGATATGGCGGGGGACAGACAATGAGCAGTTCTTC	CASSLGIWRGTDNEQFF
TRBV20-1	.	.	TRBJ1-1	TGCAGTGCTCGGGTCGCCTCCGGGAACACTGAAGCTTTCTTT	CSARVASGNTEAFF
TRBV7-6	TRBD2	.	TRBJ2-7	TGTGCCAGCAGCTTAATATTCCGCGGGAGATCGGACGAGCAGTACTTC	CASSLIFRGRSDEQYF
TRBV30	TRBD1	.	TRBJ2-2	TGTGCCTGGAGTGTAATCCGGACAGGGGGGGAGCTGTTTTTT	CAWSVIRTGGELFF
TRBV19	TRBD2	.	TRBJ2-4	TGTGCCAGTAGATCCCGCGGGGGGGACATTCAGTACTTC	CASRSRGGDIQYF
TRBV11-2	TRBD1	.	TRBJ2-1	TGTGCCAGCAGCTTTCCCGGGACAGACTCCTACAATGAGCAGTTCTTC	CASSFPGTDSYNEQFF
TRBV5-4	.	.	TRBJ1-2	TGTGCCAGCAGCTTAGGAGGGGTTAACTATGGCTACACCTTC	CASSLGGVNYGYTF
TRBV27	.	.	TRBJ2-1	TGTGCCAGCAACTCACTCGGGGACAATGAGCAGTTCTTC	CASNSLGDNEQFF
TRBV7-9	TRBD1	.	TRBJ1-2	TGTGCCAGCAGCCACTCCAGGACAGGGCGCGGCGGTGGCTACACCTTC	CASSHSRTGRGGGYTF
TRBV20-1	.	.	TRBJ2-5	TGCAGTGCCCCACCTGGGGGAGTAGAGACCCAGTACTTC	CSAPPGGVETQYF
TRBV12-3/TRBV12-4	TRBD2	.	TRBJ2-1	TGTGCCAGCAGTACGGGACTAGCTCGGTCCGCAAATGAGCAGTTCTTC	CASSTGLARSANEQFF
TRBV12-3/TRBV12-4	.	.	TRBJ2-3	TGTGCCAGCAGGCCAGGGACCGGCACAGATACGCAGTATTTT	CASRPGTGTDTQYF
TRBV18	.	once	TRBJ2-7	TGTGCCAGCTCTGAGAATATTTACGAGCAGTACTTC	CASSENIYEQYF
TRBV5-1	.	.	TRBJ2-3	TGCGCCAGCAGCTTATTGGGGACCCGCGCGACGGCAAGCACAGATACGCAGTATTTT	CASSLLGTRATASTDTQYF
TRBV7-2	TRBD1	few	TRBJ2-7	TGTGCCAGCAGCTTAGACAGGGGTTCCTACAATGAGCAGTACTTC	CASSLDRGSYNEQYF
TRBV6-5	TRBD1	.	TRBJ2-7	TGTGCCAGCAGCCCCTTTGGGGACAGGGTGCTCGAGCAGTACTTC	CASSPFGDRVLEQYF
TRBV24-1	.	many	TRBJ2-1	TGTGCCACCAGTGGCCCAGCAAAGGGCTCCTACAATGAGCAGTTCTTC	CATSGPAKGSYNEQFF
TRBV4-2	.	.	TRBJ2-5	TGTGCCAGCAGCCAAGATGGGAAGCGGGAAGAGACCCAGTACTTC	CASSQDGKREETQYF
TRBV7-9	.	.	TRBJ2-6	TGTGCCAGCAGCTTACAAGGCAGGGGCGCCAACGCCCTGACTTTC	CASSLQGRGANALTF
TRBV3-1	.	few	TRBJ2-3	TGTGCCAGCAGCCAAGCCCAGGGGAGGAGGGGAGATACGCAGTATTTT	CASSQAQGRRGDTQYF
TRBV28	TRBD2	.	TRBJ2-7	TGTGCCAGCATCTTTTCCCGTCCCGGGACTAGCGGGAGTTACGAGCAGTACTTC	CASIFSRPGTSGSYEQYF
TRBV27	.	.	TRBJ2-5	TGTGCCAGCAGTAGGACAGTCTCCCAAGAGACCCAGTACTTC	CASSRTVSQETQYF
TRBV6-6	.	.	TRBJ2-7	TGTGCCAGCAGTGCTCACTACGAGCAGTACTTC	CASSAHYEQYF
TRBV7-2	.	.	TRBJ2-3	TGTGCCAGCAGCTCCTTCGGCAGTACGCAGTATTTT	CASSSFGSTQYF
TRBV29-1	.	.	TRBJ2-5	TGCAGCGTTGATCGGGCAGCTCAAGAGACCCAGTACTTC	CSVDRAAQETQYF
TRBV7-7	.	few	TRBJ2-7	TGTGCTAGCAGCCCCTCTGGGGACTTCGAGCAGTACTTC	CASSPSGDFEQYF
TRBV10-3	TRBD1	.	TRBJ2-7	TGTGCCATCAGTGGTGGGACAGGGGCCTACGAGCAGTACTTC	CAISGGTGAYEQYF
TRBV6-6	.	.	TRBJ2-4	TGTGCCAGCAGAGACTCCCAGACCAAAAACATTCAGTACTTC	CASRDSQTKNIQYF
TRBV10-3	TRBD1	few	TRBJ2-7	TGTGCCATCAGCACAGGGGCTCGGGACGAGCAGTACTTC	CAISTGARDEQYF
TRBV29-1	.	few	TRBJ2-7	TGCAGCGTTTCCCATAGTGCCTACGAGCAGTACTTC	CSVSHSAYEQYF
TRBV5-1	TRBD1	.	TRBJ2-5	TGCGCCAGCAGCTTGCCCACAGGGGCAGTAGGGGAGACCCTGTACTTC	CASSLPTGAVGETLYF
TRBV27	TRBD1	few	TRBJ2-7	TGTGCCAGCAGTACCTCGACAGGGGCTAGGTACGAGCAGTACTTC	CASSTSTGARYEQYF
TRBV7-2	TRBD1	.	TRBJ1-6	TGTGCCAGCAGCACAGGGGACAGCCAAAATTCACCCCTCCACTTT	CASSTGDSQNSPLHF
TRBV20-1	.	few	TRBJ2-7	TGCAGTGCTAGAGATCGGCGGACGCTTTCCTACGAGCAGTACTTC	CSARDRRTLSYEQYF
TRBV7-9	.	few	TRBJ2-6	TGTGCCAGCAGTACCTCTGGGGCCAACGTCCTGACTTTC	CASSTSGANVLTF
TRBV7-2	.	.	TRBJ2-7	TGTGCCAGCAGCTTAGGGCAGGACTTCAACTACGAGCAGTACTTC	CASSLGQDFNYEQYF
TRBV7-9	.	many	TRBJ1-2	TGTGCCAGCACCGACCTGACAGGTACTAACTATGGCTACACCTTC	CASTDLTGTNYGYTF
TRBV7-2	.	many	TRBJ2-3	TGTGCCAGCAGCTCTAGGAGGGGCGGCACAGATACGCAGTATTTT	CASSSRRGGTDTQYF
TRBV10-3	.	once	TRBJ2-5	TGTGCCATCAGTGATCCCAATAGGGGGGCTTTCCAAGAGACCCAGTACTTC	CAISDPNRGAFQETQYF